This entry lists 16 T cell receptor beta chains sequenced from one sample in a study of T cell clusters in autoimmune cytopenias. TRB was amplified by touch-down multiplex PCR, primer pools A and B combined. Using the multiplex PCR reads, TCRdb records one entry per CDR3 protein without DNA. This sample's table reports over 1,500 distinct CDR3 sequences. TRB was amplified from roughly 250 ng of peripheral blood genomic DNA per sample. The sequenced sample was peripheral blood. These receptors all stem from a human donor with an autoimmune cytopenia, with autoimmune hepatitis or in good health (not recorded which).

CDR3 loop: CASSESGRGEQFF. The gene calls are TRBV10-1 and TRBJ2-1; with no DNA, the TCRdb D assignment of TRBD1 cannot be verified. The germline V gene has CDR1 WNHNN and CDR2 SYGVQD (reference sequence). There are 13 residues in the CDR3.

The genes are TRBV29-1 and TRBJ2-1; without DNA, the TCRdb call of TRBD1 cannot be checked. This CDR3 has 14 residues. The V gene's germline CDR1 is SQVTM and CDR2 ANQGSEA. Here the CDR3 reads CSVEAVGPYNEQFF.

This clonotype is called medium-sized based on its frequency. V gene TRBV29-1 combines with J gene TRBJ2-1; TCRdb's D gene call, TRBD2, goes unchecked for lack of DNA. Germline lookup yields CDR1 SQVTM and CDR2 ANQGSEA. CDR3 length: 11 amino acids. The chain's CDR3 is CSVVEGSEQFF.

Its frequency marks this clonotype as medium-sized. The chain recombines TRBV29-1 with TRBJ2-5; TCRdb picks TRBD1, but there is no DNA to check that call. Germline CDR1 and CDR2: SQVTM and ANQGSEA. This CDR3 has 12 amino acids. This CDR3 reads CSVEKGAGTQYF.

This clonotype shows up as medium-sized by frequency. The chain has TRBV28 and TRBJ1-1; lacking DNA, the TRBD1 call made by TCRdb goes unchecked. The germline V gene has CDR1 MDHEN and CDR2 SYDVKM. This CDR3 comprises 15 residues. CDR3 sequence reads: CASIPGQGLATEAFF.

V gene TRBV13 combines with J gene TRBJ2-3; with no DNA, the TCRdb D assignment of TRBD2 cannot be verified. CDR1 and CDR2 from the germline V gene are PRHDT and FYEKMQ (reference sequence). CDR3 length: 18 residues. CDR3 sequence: CASSLAQTSRGPTDTQYF.

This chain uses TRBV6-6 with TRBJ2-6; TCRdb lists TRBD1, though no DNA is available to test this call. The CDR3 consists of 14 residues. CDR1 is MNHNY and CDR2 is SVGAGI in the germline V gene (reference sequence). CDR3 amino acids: CASSPGQGANVLTF.

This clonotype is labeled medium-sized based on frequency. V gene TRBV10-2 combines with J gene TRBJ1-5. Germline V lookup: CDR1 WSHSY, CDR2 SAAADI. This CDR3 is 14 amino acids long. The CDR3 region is CASSDGYSNQPQHF.

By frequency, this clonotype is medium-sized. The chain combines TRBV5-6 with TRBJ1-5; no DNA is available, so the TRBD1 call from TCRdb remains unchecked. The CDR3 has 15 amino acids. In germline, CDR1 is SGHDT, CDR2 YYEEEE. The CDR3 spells CASTSRGVGNQPQHF.

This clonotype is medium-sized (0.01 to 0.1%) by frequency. The CDR3 here is CASSTSNQPQHF. The chain recombines TRBV19 with TRBJ1-5. In germline, CDR1 is LNHDA, CDR2 SQIVND (reference sequence). The CDR3 has 12 residues.

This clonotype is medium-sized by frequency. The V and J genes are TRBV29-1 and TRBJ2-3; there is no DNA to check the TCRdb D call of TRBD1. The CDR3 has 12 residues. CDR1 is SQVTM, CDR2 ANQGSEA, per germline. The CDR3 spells CSVPDSTDTQYF.

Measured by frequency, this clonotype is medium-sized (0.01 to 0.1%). The CDR3 protein is CASRGQGGTYEQYF. The V gene is TRBV11-1, the J gene TRBJ2-7; the D call of TRBD1 rests on TCRdb alone, since no DNA is present to check it. Germline loops: CDR1 SGHAT, CDR2 FQDESV (reference sequence). The CDR3 consists of 14 residues.

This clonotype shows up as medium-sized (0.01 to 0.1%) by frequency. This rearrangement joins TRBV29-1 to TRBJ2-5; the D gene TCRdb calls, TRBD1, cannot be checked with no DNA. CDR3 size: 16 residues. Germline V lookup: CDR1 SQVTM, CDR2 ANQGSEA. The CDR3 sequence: CSPWALGQGGEETQYF.

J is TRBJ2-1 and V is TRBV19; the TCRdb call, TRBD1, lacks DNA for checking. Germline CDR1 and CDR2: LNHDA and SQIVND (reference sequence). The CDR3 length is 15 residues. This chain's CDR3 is CASTMPGQGANEQFF.

The CDR3 region is CASSEAPGDTQYF. The chain couples TRBV6-1 to TRBJ2-3. The length of the CDR3 is 13 residues. Looked up from germline, CDR1 is MNHNS and CDR2 is SASEGT.

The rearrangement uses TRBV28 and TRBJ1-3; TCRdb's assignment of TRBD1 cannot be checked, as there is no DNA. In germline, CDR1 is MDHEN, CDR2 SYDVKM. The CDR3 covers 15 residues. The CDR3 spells CASSRPWGLGNTIYF.